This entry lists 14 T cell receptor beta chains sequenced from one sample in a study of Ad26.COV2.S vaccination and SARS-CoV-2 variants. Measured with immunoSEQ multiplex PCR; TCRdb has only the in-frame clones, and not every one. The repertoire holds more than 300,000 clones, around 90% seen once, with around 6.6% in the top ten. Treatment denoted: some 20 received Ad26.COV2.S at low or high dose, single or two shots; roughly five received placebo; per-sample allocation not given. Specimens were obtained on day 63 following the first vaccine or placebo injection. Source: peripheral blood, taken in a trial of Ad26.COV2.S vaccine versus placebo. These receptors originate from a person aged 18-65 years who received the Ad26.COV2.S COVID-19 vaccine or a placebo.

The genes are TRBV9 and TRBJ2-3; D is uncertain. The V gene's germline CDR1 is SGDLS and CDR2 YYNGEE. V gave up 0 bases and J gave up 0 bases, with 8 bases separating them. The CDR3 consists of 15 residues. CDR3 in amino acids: CASSVVTASTDTQYF. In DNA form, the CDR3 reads TGTGCCAGCAGCGTAGTAACGGCAAGCACAGATACGCAGTATTTT.

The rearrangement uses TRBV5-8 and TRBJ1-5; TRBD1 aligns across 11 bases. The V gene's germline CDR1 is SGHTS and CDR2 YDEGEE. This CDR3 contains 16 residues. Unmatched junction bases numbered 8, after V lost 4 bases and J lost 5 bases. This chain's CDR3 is CASSATGQGADQPQHF. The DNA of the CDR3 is TGTGCCAGCAGCGCAACAGGACAGGGGGCCGATCAGCCCCAGCATTTT.

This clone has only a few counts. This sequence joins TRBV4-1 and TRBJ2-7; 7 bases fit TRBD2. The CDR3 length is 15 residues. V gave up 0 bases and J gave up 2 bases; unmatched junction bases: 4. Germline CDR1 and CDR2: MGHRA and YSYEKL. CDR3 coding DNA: TGCGCCAGCAGCCAAGATCGGAGCGGGACCTACGAGCAGTACTTC. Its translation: CASSQDRSGTYEQYF.

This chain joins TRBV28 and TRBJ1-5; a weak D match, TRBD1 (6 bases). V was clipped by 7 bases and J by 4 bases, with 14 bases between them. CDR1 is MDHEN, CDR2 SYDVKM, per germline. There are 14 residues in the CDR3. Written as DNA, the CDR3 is TGTGCCAGCATCCCGGGAGGGGGTAATCAGCCCCAGCATTTT. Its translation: CASIPGGGNQPQHF.

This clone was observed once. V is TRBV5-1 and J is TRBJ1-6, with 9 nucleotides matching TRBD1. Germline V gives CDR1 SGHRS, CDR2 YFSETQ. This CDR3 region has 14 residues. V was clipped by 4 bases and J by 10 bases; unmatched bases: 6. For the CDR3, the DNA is TGCGCCAGCAGCCGATGGACAGGGGAATCACCCCTCCACTTT. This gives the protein CASSRWTGESPLHF.

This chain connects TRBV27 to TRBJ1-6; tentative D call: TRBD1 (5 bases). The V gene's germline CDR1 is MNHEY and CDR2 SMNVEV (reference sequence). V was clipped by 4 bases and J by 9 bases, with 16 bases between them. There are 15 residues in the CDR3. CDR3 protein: CASSSPAGGGSPLHF. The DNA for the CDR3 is TGTGCCAGCAGTTCCCCGGCGGGGGGTGGTTCACCCCTCCACTTT.

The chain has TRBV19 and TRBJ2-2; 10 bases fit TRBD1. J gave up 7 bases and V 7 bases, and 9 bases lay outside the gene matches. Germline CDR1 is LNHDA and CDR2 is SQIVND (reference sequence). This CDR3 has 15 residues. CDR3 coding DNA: TGTGCCAGTAAGGGGGGACAGGGGATATTCGGGGAGCTGTTTTTT. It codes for CASKGGQGIFGELFF.

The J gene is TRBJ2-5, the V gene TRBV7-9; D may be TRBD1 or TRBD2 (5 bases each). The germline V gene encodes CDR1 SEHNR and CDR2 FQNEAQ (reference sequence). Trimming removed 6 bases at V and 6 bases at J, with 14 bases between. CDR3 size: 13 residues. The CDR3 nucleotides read TGTGCCAGCAGGGGACCCAAGGGAAAGACCCAGTACTTC. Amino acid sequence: CASRGPKGKTQYF.

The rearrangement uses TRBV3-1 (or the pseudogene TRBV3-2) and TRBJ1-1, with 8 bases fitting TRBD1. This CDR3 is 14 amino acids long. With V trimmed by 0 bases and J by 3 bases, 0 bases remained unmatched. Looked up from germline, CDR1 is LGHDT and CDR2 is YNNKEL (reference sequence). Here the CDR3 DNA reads TGTGCCAGCAGCCAAGAGGACAGGGACACTGAAGCTTTCTTT. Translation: CASSQEDRDTEAFF.

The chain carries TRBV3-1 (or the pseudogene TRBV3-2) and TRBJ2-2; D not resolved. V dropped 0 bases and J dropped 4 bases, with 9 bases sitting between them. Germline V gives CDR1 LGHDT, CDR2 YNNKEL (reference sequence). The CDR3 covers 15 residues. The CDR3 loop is CASSQDDWSTGELFF. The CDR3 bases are TGTGCCAGCAGCCAAGATGACTGGAGCACCGGGGAGCTGTTTTTT.

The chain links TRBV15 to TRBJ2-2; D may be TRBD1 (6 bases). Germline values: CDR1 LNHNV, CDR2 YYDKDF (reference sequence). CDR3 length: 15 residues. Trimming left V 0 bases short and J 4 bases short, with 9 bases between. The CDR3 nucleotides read TGTGCCACCAGCAGAGATACAGGGAGCACCGGGGAGCTGTTTTTT. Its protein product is CATSRDTGSTGELFF.

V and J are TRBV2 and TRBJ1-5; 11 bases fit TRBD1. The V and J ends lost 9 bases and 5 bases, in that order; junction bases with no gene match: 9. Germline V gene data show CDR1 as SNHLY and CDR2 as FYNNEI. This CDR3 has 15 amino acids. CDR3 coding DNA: TGTGCCAGTACAGGACAGGGGGCCGAGTATCAGCCCCAGCATTTT. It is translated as CASTGQGAEYQPQHF.

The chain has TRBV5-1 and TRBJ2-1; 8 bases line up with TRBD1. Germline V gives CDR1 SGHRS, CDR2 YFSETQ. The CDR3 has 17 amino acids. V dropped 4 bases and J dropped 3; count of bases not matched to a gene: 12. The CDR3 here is CASSHIQDREHYNEQFF. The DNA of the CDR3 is TGCGCCAGCAGCCATATTCAGGACAGGGAACACTACAATGAGCAGTTCTTC.

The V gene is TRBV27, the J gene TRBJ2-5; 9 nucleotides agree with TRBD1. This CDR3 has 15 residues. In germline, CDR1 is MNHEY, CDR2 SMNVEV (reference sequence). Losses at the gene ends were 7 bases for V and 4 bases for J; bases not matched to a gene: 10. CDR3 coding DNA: TGTGCCAGCACCACCGCATCGGACAGGGGAGAGACCCAGTACTTC. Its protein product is CASTTASDRGETQYF.